This T cell receptor (beta chain) was found in a study of T cells in Graves' hyperthyroidism and ophthalmopathy. Whole-study context: It was at initial diagnosis, before any treatment, that peripheral blood was collected.

Trimming cost V 6 bases and J 6 bases, with 11 bases left between them. This CDR3 has 12 residues. From germline, CDR1 is LNHDA and CDR2 SQIVND (reference sequence). This clonotype was seen a few times. Clinical symptoms, serum thyroxine, TRAb, thyroid ultrasound and orbital computed tomography informed diagnoses. The investigators amplified TCR beta CDR3 regions from RNA transcripts. The HTBI set primed first-round TCR CDR3 RT-PCR. MiXCR was run by TCRdb on the multiplex PCR reads, yielding one entry per CDR3 protein. The table shows about 380,000 distinct CDR3 sequences, with about a fifth occurring only once.

Source material: blood. This TCR derives from a man younger than 35 with Graves' ophthalmopathy. This chain uses TRBV19 with TRBJ1-2, with no clear D. DNA of the CDR3: TGTGCCAGTAGGAGCCAGCGGGATGGCTACACCTTC. This encodes CASRSQRDGYTF.